This T cell receptor beta chain was captured by sequencing in a study of post-analysis software for immune sequencing data. Study observations and caveats: About five TRBV segments appeared more often in patients than in controls, and TRBV5-6, TRBV5-1 and TRBV20-1 were among these.

The TCR beta cDNA libraries contained unique molecular identifiers. One entry per CDR3 protein results from TCRdb running MiXCR on the PCR reads. The table lists over 150,000 distinct CDR3 sequences, around 34% of them singletons. Points on this clonotype: Its antigen is undetermined.

This CDR3 region has 12 residues. The germline CDR1 and CDR2 sequences are SQVTM and ANQGSEA. The sequencing here drew on blood, taken after autologous hematopoietic stem cell transplantation. This chain joins TRBV29-1 and TRBJ2-5, with a tentative D call TRBD2 (6 bases). Matching the DNA end better, TRBJ2-4 makes the J call doubtful. This TCR was sampled from a girl between 5 and 17 years old with multiple sclerosis. CDR3 sequence (DNA): TGCAGCGTTGCCGGGGGCAAAAACATTCAGTACTTC. It is translated as CSVAGGKNIQYF.